The T cell receptor beta chain under discussion was sequenced for a study of blood T cell repertoires in COVID-19. Overall study: Both acute and convalescent COVID-19 samples were obtained from the United States, Italy and Spain.

Data came from immunoSEQ multiplex PCR; TCRdb stores just in-frame clones and leaves some out. The sample has 200,000 to 300,000 clones, more than 75% seen once. The CDR3 consists of 15 residues. Trimming cost V 1 base and J 1 base, with 12 bases left between them. The germline CDR1 and CDR2 sequences are SGHRS and YFSETQ. Seattle enrolled patients during active infection and tracked them longitudinally. The sequence was collected from a woman aged 55-70 years with COVID-19, enrolled during active disease. This chain connects TRBV5-1 to TRBJ2-7; D might be TRBD1 (6 bases). Sequencing used peripheral blood. The CDR3 loop reads CASSLSGRGSYEQYF. In nucleotides, the CDR3 is TGCGCCAGCAGCTTGAGCGGCAGGGGATCCTACGAGCAGTACTTC.